One TCR beta chain is described in this entry. What it binds is unknown. The CDR3 covers 14 residues. Between the trimmed V and J ends, which lost 2 bases and 11 bases, there was a span of 19 bases. Germline CDR1 and CDR2: GTSNPN and SVGIG (reference sequence). The data are from a study of shared clonotypes between healthy human individuals. Some clones are missing from TCRdb's copy, which holds only in-frame ones; the method was immunoSEQ multiplex PCR. The sample comprises more than 1,200,000 clones, approximately 98.5% of which are singletons, and about 0.4% rests with the top ten. General study findings and limits: Between a handful of donors, naive CD4 clonotypes were shared at a level of about 5%.

Source material: naive CD4+ T cells sorted from blood. Subset indicated: CD45RA+ positively selected. V gene TRBV30 combines with J gene TRBJ1-5; the D gene is possibly TRBD1 (5 bases). This sequence originates from a young man in good health. This CDR3 is CAWSPRGPPGTQHF. DNA for the CDR3: TGTGCCTGGAGTCCGCGGGGACCCCCAGGGACCCAGCATTTT.